This T cell receptor (beta chain) was found in a study of T cell responses to AZD1222 COVID-19 vaccine. Findings and caveats of the study: Spike-specific TCR breadth and depth rose after two AZD1222 doses.

The germline V gene encodes CDR1 SGHDT and CDR2 YYEEEE. This CDR3 region has 13 residues. V gave up 0 bases and J gave up 3 bases, with 7 bases separating them. Remarks on this clone: The antigen is unknown.

The repertoire was sequenced with immunoSEQ multiplex PCR; TCRdb's copy has only in-frame clones and lacks some. In the table there are around 160,000 clones, approximately 94% of which are singletons. The sequencing here drew on peripheral blood, taken on day 0 of AZD1222 vaccination. This receptor was obtained from an adult in good health. The chain couples TRBV5-6 to TRBJ2-7; D not resolved. Here the CDR3 DNA reads TGTGCCAGCAGCTTGGGGATCCGCTACGAGCAGTACTTC. Protein sequence: CASSLGIRYEQYF.